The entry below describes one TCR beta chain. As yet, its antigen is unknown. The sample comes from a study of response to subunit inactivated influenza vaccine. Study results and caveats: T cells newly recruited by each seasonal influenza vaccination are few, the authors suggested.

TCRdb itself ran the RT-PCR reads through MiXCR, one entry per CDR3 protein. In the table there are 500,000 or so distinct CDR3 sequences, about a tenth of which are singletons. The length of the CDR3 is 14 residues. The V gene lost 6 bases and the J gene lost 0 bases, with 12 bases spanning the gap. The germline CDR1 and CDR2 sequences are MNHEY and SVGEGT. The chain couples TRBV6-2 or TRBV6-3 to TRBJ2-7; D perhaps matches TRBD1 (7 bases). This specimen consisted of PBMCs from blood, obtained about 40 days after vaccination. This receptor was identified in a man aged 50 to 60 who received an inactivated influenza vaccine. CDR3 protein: CASRGGGISYEQYF. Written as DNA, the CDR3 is TGTGCCAGCAGAGGAGGGGGCATCTCCTACGAGCAGTACTTC.